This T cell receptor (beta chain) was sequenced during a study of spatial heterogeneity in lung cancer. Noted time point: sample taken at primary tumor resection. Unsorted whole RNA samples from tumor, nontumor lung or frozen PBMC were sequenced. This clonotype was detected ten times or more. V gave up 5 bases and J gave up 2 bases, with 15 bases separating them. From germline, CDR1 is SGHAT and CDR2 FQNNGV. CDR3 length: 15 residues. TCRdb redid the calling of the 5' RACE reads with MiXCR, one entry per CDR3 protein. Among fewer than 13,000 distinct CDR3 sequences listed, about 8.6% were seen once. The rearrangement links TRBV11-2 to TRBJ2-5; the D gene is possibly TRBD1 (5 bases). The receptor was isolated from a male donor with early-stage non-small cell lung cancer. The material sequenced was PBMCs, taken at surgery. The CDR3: CASSPGRREQETQYF. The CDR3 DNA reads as TGTGCCAGCAGCCCCGGTCGCAGGGAACAAGAGACCCAGTACTTC.